This T cell receptor (beta chain) was recovered during a study of T cell repertoires in cytomegalovirus infection (dated by TCRdb to between 2018 and 2020). Study-level background: Alongside well-studied HLA-B-restricted epitopes, the peptide stimulations were aimed at recently identified HLA-C-restricted CMV epitopes, whose presentation resists viral immunomodulation. Donor HLA type was relevant to the analysis, because carriage of CMV infection together with the matching HLA type was indicated by public TCR beta signatures.

Instrument used: Illumina HiSeq 1500. TCRdb's own reprocessing of the public reads used fastp at Q25 and MiXCR and kept productive beta chains. Every distinct CDR3 protein forms one entry, paired with its most common genes and DNA. The sample records approximately 1,000,000 distinct CDR3 sequences, 31% of which are singletons. The ten largest clones represent 10% to 15% of the sample. The treatment or condition label of this sample denotes: in vitro stimulation with specific CMV peptide epitopes to enrich CMV-specific T cells. The CDR3 numbers 13 residues from cysteine through phenylalanine. Solely the CDR3 DNA is kept, with 39 bases framed from the first base. The V and J ends are trimmed by 4 bases and 10 bases, leaving 12 bases between them. CDR1 SGHDT and CDR2 YYEEEE were looked up in the germline V gene. In the case of this clonotype: Its antigen is currently not known. It has no much larger one-base neighbor in the sample; base qualities were not kept.

Beyond this particular receptor, the publication reports: In the ex vivo response, HLA-C-restricted CMV-specific TCR beta clonotypes were dominant, and in two of eight donors the single most frequent clonotype came from this HLA-C-restricted group. Cumulative frequency of public TCR beta family members discriminated carriers of CMV infection plus the relevant HLA type in this cohort and an independent 352-donor cohort.

The specimen comprised cultured CD8+ T cells from PBMCs, sampled from culture after CMV antigen stimulation. The chain was built from TRBV5-6 and TRBJ1-6, and possibly TRBD1, on 6 matching bases. This sequence was found in a human donor in good health (CMV status not recorded). Some clones in this sample may be carry-over from other donors' samples. The CDR3 in this case is CASSAGGGSPLHF. The DNA is TGTGCCAGCAGCGCCGGCGGGGGCTCACCCCTCCACTTT.